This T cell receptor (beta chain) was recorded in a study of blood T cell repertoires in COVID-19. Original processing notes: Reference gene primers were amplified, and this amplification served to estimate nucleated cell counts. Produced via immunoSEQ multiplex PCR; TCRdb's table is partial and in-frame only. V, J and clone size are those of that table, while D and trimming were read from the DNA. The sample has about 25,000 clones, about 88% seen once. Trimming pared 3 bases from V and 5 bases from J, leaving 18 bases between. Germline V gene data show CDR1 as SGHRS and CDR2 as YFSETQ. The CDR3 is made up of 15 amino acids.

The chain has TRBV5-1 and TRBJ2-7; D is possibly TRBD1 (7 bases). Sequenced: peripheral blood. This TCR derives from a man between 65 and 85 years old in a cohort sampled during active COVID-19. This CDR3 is CASSSKVRGAHEQYF. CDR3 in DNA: TGCGCCAGCAGCTCGAAGGTCAGGGGGGCCCACGAGCAGTACTTC. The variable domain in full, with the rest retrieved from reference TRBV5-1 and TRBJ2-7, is KAGVTQTPRYLIKTRGQQVTLSCSPISGHRSVSWYQQTPGQGLQFLFEYFSETQRNKGNFPGRFSGRQFSNSRSEMNVSTLELGDSALYLCASSSKVRGAHEQYFGPGTRLTVT.